This T cell receptor (beta chain) was sequenced during a study of CD8+CD57+ T cells in acquired aplastic anemia. According to the study, genomic DNA was the template for TCR beta VDJ and CDR3 profiling. TCRdb reprocessed the reads with MiXCR, giving one entry per CDR3 protein. The table has some 120,000 distinct CDR3 sequences, approximately 36% seen once. Trimming pared 4 bases from V and 6 bases from J, leaving 11 bases between. The CDR3 length is 12 residues. Germline CDR1 DFQATT, CDR2 SNEGSKA (reference sequence). Findings and limits, study-wide: CD8+ Simpson's diversity did not differ significantly between patients and controls. Patients had approximately 29 CD8+ CDR3 sequences in common with controls (the shared set).

This clonotype was detected many times. Its antigen is unidentified. Patients chosen for sequencing had CD8+CD57+ cells that had expanded, as shown by flow cytometry. Severe acquired aplastic anemia was diagnosed in all patients. Blood was sampled before the patients had received any therapy. The sample was sorted CD4+, CD8+, or CD8+CD57+ T cells (not recorded which) from PBMCs. This TCR came from a human donor with aplastic anemia. The chain couples TRBV20-1 to TRBJ2-3; the D call may be TRBD1 or TRBD2 (6 bases each). This CDR3 reads CSATGGRDTQYF. The DNA of the CDR3 is TGCAGTGCTACCGGGGGCCGGGATACGCAGTATTTT.